The 11 T cell receptor beta chains listed next were all sequenced from one sample in a study of human T cells and chemical hapten exposure. Time point indicated: patch test 2, 6 weeks after DPC sensitization. Treatment meaning: therapeutic diphenylcyclopropenone sensitization with weekly scalp DPC. TCRdb ran MiXCR on the RACE reads and lists one entry per CDR3 protein. The repertoire holds about 110,000 distinct CDR3 sequences, with about a tenth as singletons. The starting material was whole blood, obtained in connection with sensitization to the hapten diphenylcyclopropenone (DPC). These receptor sequences come from a woman aged 40 to 55 with alopecia areata. Some clones in this sample may be carry-over from other donors' samples.

This clonotype was recorded a few times. CDR3 loop: CASSLGPARTSSGNTIYF. The CDR3 DNA sequence: TGCGCCAGCAGCTTGGGACCCGCCAGGACGAGCTCTGGAAACACCATATATTTT. The chain carries TRBV5-1 and TRBJ1-3; D is unclear. Germline loops: CDR1 SGHRS, CDR2 YFSETQ. V was pared by 0 bases and J by 0 bases, with 16 bases between. The CDR3 spans 18 residues.

The genes are TRBV20-1 and TRBJ1-2; D gene unclear. Germline-derived CDR1 and CDR2 are DFQATT and SNEGSKA (reference sequence). The germline V and J ends were trimmed by 3 bases and 6 bases, with 17 bases remaining between them. This CDR3 is 14 amino acids long. This CDR3 reads CSASRRVERNGYTF. The CDR3 nucleotides are TGCAGTGCTAGTCGGAGGGTGGAACGGAATGGCTACACCTTC.

In its sample, this clonotype was seen many times. The J gene is TRBJ2-1, the V gene TRBV6-2 or TRBV6-3; 7 bases align to TRBD1. The ends lost 5 bases at V and 4 bases at J; junction bases unmatched: 8. Germline V lookup: CDR1 MNHEY, CDR2 SVGEGT. The CDR3 runs 15 residues. CDR3 amino acids: CASSKGQNLYNEQFF. CDR3 sequence (DNA): TGTGCCAGCAGTAAGGGACAGAATTTGTACAATGAGCAGTTCTTC.

The chain employs TRBV11-3 and TRBJ2-1; the match to TRBD1 covers 8 bases. The ends lost 1 base at V and 0 bases at J; junction bases unmatched: 2. This CDR3 region has 16 residues. The germline gives CDR1 SGHNT, CDR2 YENEEA. CDR3 bases: TGTGCCAGCAGCTTAGGACAGGGGCTCTCCTACAATGAGCAGTTCTTC. It specifies CASSLGQGLSYNEQFF.

The chain recombines TRBV11-2 with TRBJ2-2; D is possibly TRBD1 or TRBD2 (5 bases each). The CDR3 is 13 residues long. Germline V gene sequence: CDR1 SGHAT, CDR2 FQNNGV. V gave up 6 bases and J gave up 8 bases, with 13 bases separating them. CDR3 residues: CASSRDAQGELFF. CDR3 nucleotides: TGTGCCAGCAGTCGGGACGCCCAAGGGGAGCTGTTTTTT.

DNA of the CDR3: TGTGCCAGCAGGGGGACAGGGGGCCCTGGCTACACCTTC. Amino acids: CASRGTGGPGYTF. The gene calls are TRBV11-1 and TRBJ1-2, with 12 bases fitting TRBD1. The CDR3 totals 13 residues. The germline CDR1 and CDR2 sequences are SGHAT and FQDESV (reference sequence). Trimming cost V 6 bases and J 7 bases; bases outside gene matches: 3.

This clonotype has just a few counts. The chain joins TRBV7-2 to TRBJ2-2, with a tentative D call TRBD2 (5 bases). In germline, CDR1 is SGHTA, CDR2 FQGNSA. V lost 3 bases and J 4 bases, leaving 12 bases between the germline ends. There are 15 residues in the CDR3. The CDR3 nucleotides are TGTGCCAGCAGCTTCATGCGGGCGGGCACCGGGGAGCTGTTTTTT. Its translation is CASSFMRAGTGELFF.

The chain combines TRBV5-4 with TRBJ2-6, with D possibly being TRBD1 (6 bases). Trimming removed 4 bases from V and 1 base from J, with 15 bases in between. Germline V CDR1 and CDR2: SGHNT, YYREEE (reference sequence). The CDR3 is made up of 17 amino acids. CDR3 sequence (DNA): TGTGCCAGCAGCCCTGGACAGCGGCTTTCTGGGGCCAACGTCCTGACTTTC. Translation: CASSPGQRLSGANVLTF.

The chain joins TRBV13 to TRBJ2-2, with a weak D call TRBD2 (6 bases). Trimming left V 2 bases short and J 2 bases short, with 15 bases between. The CDR3 has 17 amino acids. Looked up from germline, CDR1 is PRHDT and CDR2 is FYEKMQ (reference sequence). This CDR3 reads CASSLLGTSINTGELFF. CDR3 DNA sequence: TGTGCCAGCAGCTTATTAGGGACTTCTATCAACACCGGGGAGCTGTTTTTT.

This clonotype was seen many times. The chain is built from TRBV6-5 and TRBJ1-1; D remains ambiguous. Germline V lookup: CDR1 MNHEY, CDR2 SVGAGI. The CDR3 is 14 residues long. The V gene lost 4 bases and the J gene lost 4 bases, with 13 bases spanning the gap. This CDR3 reads CASSSPGYSTEAFF. Written as DNA, the CDR3 is TGTGCCAGCAGTTCTCCGGGATATAGCACTGAAGCTTTCTTT.

This clonotype was detected ten times or more. This rearrangement joins TRBV5-5 to TRBJ1-5; TRBD1 agrees at 10 bases. Per germline, CDR1 SGHKS and CDR2 YYEKEE (reference sequence). V shed 4 bases, J shed 4 bases, and the junction held 8 bases outside the gene matches. The CDR3 is 16 residues long. The CDR3: CASSNRDRGDNQPQHF. CDR3 DNA sequence: TGTGCCAGCAGCAACCGGGACAGGGGTGATAATCAGCCCCAGCATTTT.